This T cell receptor beta chain comes out of a study of T cells after yellow fever vaccination. One entry per CDR3 protein results from TCRdb running MiXCR on the 5' RACE reads. The repertoire includes roughly 500,000 distinct CDR3 sequences, 15% to 20% of them detected once, and 13% to 15% sits in the top ten. General study points: Repertoires obtained by FACS sorting could include abundant clonotypes that entered as contaminants from the bulk population.

Points on this clonotype: The antigen remains unidentified.

The germline V gene encodes CDR1 DFQATT and CDR2 SNEGSKA (reference sequence). Trimming shortened V by 4 bases and J by 8 bases, and 8 bases separated the two germline ends. The CDR3 is 10 amino acids. This receptor was taken from a man aged 25 to 40 who received the YFV17D yellow fever vaccine. The gene calls are TRBV20-1 and TRBJ1-2; a possible D gene is TRBD1 (6 bases). The sample here was PBMCs, taken 15 days after the yellow fever booster vaccination. The CDR3 sequence: CSATGEGYTF. Here the CDR3 DNA reads TGCAGTGCTACAGGGGAGGGCTACACCTTC.